Listed here are 13 T cell receptor beta chains from one sample, sequenced in a study of blood T cell repertoires in COVID-19. Data came from immunoSEQ multiplex PCR; TCRdb stores just in-frame clones and leaves some out. The sample yields under 120,000 clones, around 85% seen once. The sequencing sample was made of peripheral blood. These receptors were taken from a man aged 65 to 79 with active or convalescent COVID-19.

The V gene is TRBV28, the J gene TRBJ1-3; TRBD1 agrees at 11 bases. The CDR3 contains 15 residues. CDR1 is MDHEN, CDR2 SYDVKM, per germline. Trimming cost V 3 bases and J 2 bases; bases outside gene matches: 0. CDR3 in amino acids: CASSLDRGPGNTIYF. For the CDR3, the DNA is TGTGCCAGCAGTTTGGACAGGGGGCCTGGAAACACCATATATTTT. Filled out from reference TRBV28 and TRBJ1-3, the complete variable domain reads DVKVTQSSRYLVKRTGEKVFLECVQDMDHENMFWYRQDPGLGLRLIYFSYDVKMKEKGDIPEGYSVSREKKERFSLILESASTNQTSMYLCASSLDRGPGNTIYFGEGSWLTVV.

The gene calls are TRBV27 and TRBJ2-3; TRBD2 matches 9 bases. Germline CDR1 reads MNHEY; CDR2 reads SMNVEV (reference sequence). This CDR3 spans 15 amino acids. With 3 bases clipped from V and 6 bases from J, the junction kept 7 bases outside the gene matches. CDR3 in DNA: TGTGCCAGCAGTTTTAATGCGGGGGGGCTGGATACGCAGTATTTT. It codes for CASSFNAGGLDTQYF.

This rearrangement joins TRBV5-4 to TRBJ1-1; TRBD1 is a possible D gene (6 bases). V lost 0 bases and J lost 10, with 10 bases in between. The CDR3 covers 12 residues. The germline V gene has CDR1 SGHNT and CDR2 YYREEE (reference sequence). CDR3 nucleotide sequence: TGTGCCAGCAGCTTGGAAGGACAGCGAGCTTTCTTT. This sequence encodes CASSLEGQRAFF.

The DNA for the CDR3 is TGTGCCAGCAGCTTTGGACAGGGGTGGAACATTCAGTACTTC. Translating it yields CASSFGQGWNIQYF. J is TRBJ2-4 and V is TRBV7-9; TRBD1 aligns across 9 bases. Germline V gives CDR1 SEHNR, CDR2 FQNEAQ (reference sequence). CDR3 size: 14 residues. Trimming at V came to 3 bases and at J to 7 bases, leaving 4 bases not matched to a gene.

The chain is built from TRBV7-9 and TRBJ2-3; TRBD2 matches at 8 bases. With 1 base clipped from V and 3 bases from J, the junction kept 3 bases outside the gene matches. This CDR3 contains 15 residues. The germline CDR1 and CDR2 sequences are SEHNR and FQNEAQ (reference sequence). CDR3 DNA: TGTGCCAGCAGCTTAGAAGCGGGAGAGACAGATACGCAGTATTTT. Translated: CASSLEAGETDTQYF.

This chain connects TRBV24-1 to TRBJ2-7, with TRBD1 matching over 9 bases. The CDR3 has 16 amino acids. After removal of 4 bases from V and 2 bases from J, the junction contained 8 bases not matched to a gene. Looked up from germline, CDR1 is KGHDR and CDR2 is SFDVKD. Written as DNA, the CDR3 is TGTGCCACCAGTGACTCAGGGACAGGGAGCCCCTACGAGCAGTACTTC. Protein sequence: CATSDSGTGSPYEQYF.

The chain links TRBV21-1 to TRBJ2-7; the DNA was not compared with TRBD2, the D call given in the table. TRBV21-1 is described as a pseudogene. The CDR3 runs 14 residues. The DNA of the CDR3 is TGTGCCAGCAGCAATACTAGCGGGAGACACGAGCAGTACTTC. Translating gives CASSNTSGRHEQYF.

The chain uses TRBV19 and TRBJ1-1; a possible D gene is TRBD1 (6 bases). Trimming left V 4 bases short and J 0 bases short, with 15 bases between. CDR3 length equals 16 residues. From germline, CDR1 is LNHDA and CDR2 SQIVND (reference sequence). In nucleotides, the CDR3 is TGTGCCAGTAGTACCCTCGGACAGCCCATGAACACTGAAGCTTTCTTT. This gives the protein CASSTLGQPMNTEAFF.

Here the CDR3 DNA reads TGTGCCAGCAGCCCAAGGACAGCCGGCTCGGAGACCCAGTACTTC. This gives the protein CASSPRTAGSETQYF. This chain connects TRBV9 to TRBJ2-5, with D possibly matching TRBD1 (6 bases). The CDR3 sequence is 15 residues long. Germline V gene data show CDR1 as SGDLS and CDR2 as YYNGEE. Trimming cost V 4 bases and J 5 bases, with 18 bases left between them.

The V gene is TRBV2, the J gene TRBJ2-7, with 7 bases aligning to TRBD1. With 4 bases clipped from V and 3 bases from J, the junction kept 9 bases outside the gene matches. The CDR3 runs 15 residues. Germline assignment: CDR1 SNHLY and CDR2 FYNNEI. The CDR3 loop is CASSGRGTVSYEQYF. DNA for the CDR3: TGTGCCAGCAGTGGAAGGGGGACAGTTAGCTACGAGCAGTACTTC.

This clone was seen more than once but under ten times. V gene TRBV5-1 combines with J gene TRBJ1-1; 10 positions match TRBD1. In germline, CDR1 is SGHRS, CDR2 YFSETQ. This CDR3 region has 19 residues. V dropped 0 bases and J dropped 1; count of bases not matched to a gene: 12. CDR3 in amino acids: CASSLAGWGTGDKNTEAFF. The CDR3 nucleotides read TGCGCCAGCAGCTTGGCCGGGTGGGGGACAGGGGACAAGAACACTGAAGCTTTCTTT.

The chain uses TRBV28 and TRBJ2-1; D possibly corresponds to TRBD2 (5 bases). Trimming stripped 7 bases from V and 0 bases from J, with 16 bases between. The CDR3 covers 16 residues. Germline CDR1 is MDHEN and CDR2 is SYDVKM. The CDR3 coding sequence is TGTGCCAGCATGGGAGTGGAGTACGGCTCCTACAATGAGCAGTTCTTC. Translating it yields CASMGVEYGSYNEQFF.

This chain connects TRBV27 to TRBJ1-4; D might be TRBD1 (5 bases). The germline V gene encodes CDR1 MNHEY and CDR2 SMNVEV (reference sequence). The CDR3 length is 16 residues. V shed 1 base and J shed 7 bases, with 16 bases lying between them. CDR3: CASSLFDNGRVEKLFF. CDR3 DNA: TGTGCCAGCAGTTTATTCGATAATGGCAGGGTTGAAAAACTGTTTTTT.